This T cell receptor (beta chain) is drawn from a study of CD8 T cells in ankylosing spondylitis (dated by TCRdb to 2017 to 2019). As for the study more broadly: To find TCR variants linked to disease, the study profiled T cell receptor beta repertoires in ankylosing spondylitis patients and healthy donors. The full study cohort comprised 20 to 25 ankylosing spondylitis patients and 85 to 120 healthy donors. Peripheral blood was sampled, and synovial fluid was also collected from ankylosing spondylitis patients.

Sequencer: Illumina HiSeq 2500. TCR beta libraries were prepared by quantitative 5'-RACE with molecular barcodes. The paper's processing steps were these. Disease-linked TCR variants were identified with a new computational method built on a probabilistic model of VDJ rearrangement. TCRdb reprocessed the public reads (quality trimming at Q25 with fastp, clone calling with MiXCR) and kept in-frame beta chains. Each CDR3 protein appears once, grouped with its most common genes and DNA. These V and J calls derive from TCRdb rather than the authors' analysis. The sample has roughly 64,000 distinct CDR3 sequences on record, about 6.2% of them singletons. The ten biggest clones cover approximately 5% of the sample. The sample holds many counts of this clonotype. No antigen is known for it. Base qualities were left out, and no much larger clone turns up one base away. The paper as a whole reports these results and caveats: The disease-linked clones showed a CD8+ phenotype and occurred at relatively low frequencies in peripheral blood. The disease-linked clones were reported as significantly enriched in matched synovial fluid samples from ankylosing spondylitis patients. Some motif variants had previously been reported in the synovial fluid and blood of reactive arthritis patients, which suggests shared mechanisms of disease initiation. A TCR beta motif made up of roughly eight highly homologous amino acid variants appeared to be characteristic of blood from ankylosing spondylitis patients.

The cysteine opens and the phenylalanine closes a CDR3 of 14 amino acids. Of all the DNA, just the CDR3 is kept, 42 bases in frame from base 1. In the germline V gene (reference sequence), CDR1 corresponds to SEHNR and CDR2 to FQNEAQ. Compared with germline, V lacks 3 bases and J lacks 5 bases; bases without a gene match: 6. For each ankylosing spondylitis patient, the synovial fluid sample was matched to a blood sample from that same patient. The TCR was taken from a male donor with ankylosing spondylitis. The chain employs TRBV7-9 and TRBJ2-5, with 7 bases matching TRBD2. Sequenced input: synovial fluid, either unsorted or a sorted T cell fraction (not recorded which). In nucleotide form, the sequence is TGTGCCAGCAGCTTCGGGGGAGGGACTGAGACCCAGTACTTC. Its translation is CASSFGGGTETQYF.